The 18 T cell receptor beta chains reported below all come from one sample, sequenced in a study of blood T cell repertoires in COVID-19. Method: immunoSEQ multiplex PCR; TCRdb's copy keeps in-frame clones and lacks some. The data hold under 200,000 clones, with 88% observed a single time. The sample taken for sequencing was peripheral blood. The receptors come from a man aged 55 to 70 with acute or convalescent COVID-19.

The chain links TRBV5-1 to TRBJ2-1; 9 bases agree with TRBD2. The J segment lost 5 bases and the V segment lost 3 bases, leaving 3 bases of the junction unmatched. The CDR3 spans 14 residues. In germline, CDR1 is SGHRS, CDR2 YFSETQ. CDR3 in DNA: TGCGCCAGCAGCTCGACTAGCGGAGACAATGAGCAGTTCTTC. Translating it yields CASSSTSGDNEQFF.

This rearrangement joins TRBV7-7 to TRBJ2-3; TRBD2 agrees at 7 bases. The germline V gene has CDR1 SSHAT and CDR2 FNYEAQ (reference sequence). This CDR3 has 15 residues. Trimming removed 0 bases from V and 7 bases from J; junction bases left unmatched: 7. The DNA for the CDR3 is TGTGCCAGCAGCTTAGCGCCGGGGGGAATAAATACGCAGTATTTT. Translating gives CASSLAPGGINTQYF.

A few counts support this clone. The rearrangement links TRBV5-5 to TRBJ1-3; weak D call: TRBD1 (6 bases). Trimming pared 4 bases from V and 11 bases from J, leaving 16 bases between. CDR1 and CDR2 (germline): SGHKS, YYEKEE (reference sequence). The CDR3 has 13 residues. CDR3 sequence reads: CASSRSPQGAIYF. The CDR3 DNA is TGTGCCAGCAGCAGGTCCCCACAGGGAGCCATATATTTT.

This rearrangement joins TRBV14 to TRBJ1-1; 8 positions agree with TRBD1. The germline CDR1 and CDR2 sequences are SGHDN and FVKESK. The junction had 9 bases not matched to a gene; V was cut back by 7 bases and J by 5 bases. The CDR3 has 14 amino acids. The CDR3 here is CASTFWTGSTEAFF. The CDR3 DNA reads TGTGCCAGCACCTTTTGGACAGGGAGTACTGAAGCTTTCTTT.

The chain carries TRBV2 and TRBJ2-3; 9 nucleotides line up with TRBD2. CDR3 length: 17 amino acids. Germline CDR1 SNHLY, CDR2 FYNNEI. Losses at the gene ends were 4 bases for V and 1 base for J; bases not matched to a gene: 9. The CDR3 DNA follows: TGTGCCAGCAGTGCGGGGGCGGCTAGCGGGGGCACAGATACGCAGTATTTT. Translating gives CASSAGAASGGTDTQYF.

V usage is TRBV6-5 and J usage is TRBJ2-3; 8 nucleotides align to TRBD2. The CDR3 extends over 15 amino acids. The junction had 2 bases not matched to a gene; V was cut back by 0 bases and J by 3 bases. The V gene's germline CDR1 is MNHEY and CDR2 SVGAGI. The CDR3 reads CASSYSPGGTDTQYF. CDR3 sequence (DNA): TGTGCCAGCAGTTACTCTCCGGGAGGGACAGATACGCAGTATTTT.

The gene calls are TRBV4-3 and TRBJ2-3, with D possibly matching TRBD1 (6 bases). V lost 0 bases and J 6 bases, leaving 7 bases between the germline ends. The CDR3 sequence is 13 residues long. Germline V gene sequence: CDR1 LGHNA, CDR2 YSLEER. CDR3 DNA sequence: TGCGCCAGCAGCCAAGATGGGGGCGATACGCAGTATTTT. This gives the protein CASSQDGGDTQYF.

This chain connects TRBV19 to TRBJ1-4, with 7 bases lining up with TRBD1. V was clipped by 2 bases and J by 4 bases; unmatched bases: 1. In germline, CDR1 is LNHDA, CDR2 SQIVND (reference sequence). The CDR3 loop spans 14 amino acids. DNA of the CDR3: TGTGCCAGTAGTATATACAGGGGTAATGAAAAACTGTTTTTT. This encodes CASSIYRGNEKLFF.

The chain uses TRBV9 and TRBJ1-2; no definite D call. The length of the CDR3 is 14 residues. Trimming removed 2 bases from V and 2 bases from J, with 10 bases in between. The germline V gene encodes CDR1 SGDLS and CDR2 YYNGEE. In DNA, the CDR3 is TGTGCCAGCAGCGTCGGACTCCTGAACTATGGCTACACCTTC. Its translation: CASSVGLLNYGYTF.

DNA for the CDR3: TGTGCCAGCAGTGACACCGGGACAGAGAACACTGAAGCTTTCTTT. Translating gives CASSDTGTENTEAFF. This sequence joins TRBV25-1 and TRBJ1-1; TRBD1 agrees at 7 bases. The V segment lost 3 bases and the J segment 1 base; nucleotides outside the gene matches: 5. Germline values: CDR1 MGHDK, CDR2 SYGVNS. The CDR3 is 15 residues long.

V is TRBV7-8 and J is TRBJ1-1; D perhaps matches TRBD1 (6 bases). Germline loops: CDR1 SGHVS, CDR2 FQNEAQ. The V and J ends lost 5 bases and 4 bases respectively, with 17 bases between them. CDR3 length equals 15 residues. CDR3 coding DNA: TGTGCCAGCAGCAGTCCCACCCAGGGGATCACTGAAGCTTTCTTT. Translating it yields CASSSPTQGITEAFF.

The chain combines TRBV19 with TRBJ1-1; D gene uncertain. The CDR3 loop spans 15 amino acids. Germline V gene data show CDR1 as LNHDA and CDR2 as SQIVND (reference sequence). Trimming removed 1 base from V and 1 base from J, with 10 bases in between. The CDR3 loop reads CASSIVETANTEAFF. CDR3 nucleotides: TGTGCCAGTAGTATAGTGGAGACGGCGAACACTGAAGCTTTCTTT. Together with reference TRBV19 and TRBJ1-1, the CDR3 gives the full variable domain: DGGITQSPKYLFRKEGQNVTLSCEQNLNHDAMYWYRQDPGQGLRLIYYSQIVNDFQKGDIAEGYSVSREKKESFPLTVTSAQKNPTAFYLCASSIVETANTEAFFGQGTRLTVV.

The chain has TRBV5-1 and TRBJ2-7; D possibly corresponds to TRBD2 (5 bases). V was trimmed by 6 bases and J by 0 bases, leaving 10 bases between them. Per germline, CDR1 SGHRS and CDR2 YFSETQ. The CDR3 is 13 residues long. This chain's CDR3 is CASKSSVSYEQYF. CDR3 in DNA: TGCGCCAGCAAAAGTAGCGTCTCCTACGAGCAGTACTTC.

The V and J genes are TRBV27 and TRBJ2-2, with D perhaps matching TRBD2 (6 bases). The CDR3 extends over 17 amino acids. The V end lost 3 bases, the J end lost 5 bases, and 19 bases lay between the germline ends. CDR1 is MNHEY, CDR2 SMNVEV, per germline (reference sequence). The CDR3, as DNA: TGTGCCAGCAGTTTCCAGCGGCGGGGTTCGGTAACCGGGGAGCTGTTTTTT. Protein product: CASSFQRRGSVTGELFF.

The V and J genes are TRBV9 and TRBJ1-1; D remains unclear. Germline V gene data show CDR1 as SGDLS and CDR2 as YYNGEE. The germline V and J ends were trimmed by 0 bases and 0 bases, with 9 bases remaining between them. The CDR3 has 15 amino acids. The DNA of the CDR3 is TGTGCCAGCAGCGTAGGGCTGGGCTTGAACACTGAAGCTTTCTTT. Its translation: CASSVGLGLNTEAFF. The variable domain in full, completed from reference TRBV9 and TRBJ1-1, reads DSGVTQTPKHLITATGQRVTLRCSPRSGDLSVYWYQQSLDQGLQFLIQYYNGEERAKGNILERFSAQQFPDLHSELNLSSLELGDSALYFCASSVGLGLNTEAFFGQGTRLTVV.

The chain recombines TRBV19 with TRBJ2-7, with D perhaps matching TRBD2 (7 bases). V dropped 5 bases and J dropped 2 bases, with 28 bases sitting between them. CDR1 is LNHDA, CDR2 SQIVND, per germline (reference sequence). The CDR3 extends over 19 amino acids. CDR3 region: CASSPIARSDKGGTYEQYF. The CDR3 nucleotides read TGTGCCAGTAGTCCCATAGCACGCAGCGACAAGGGGGGGACCTACGAGCAGTACTTC.

V usage is TRBV13 and J usage is TRBJ2-1, with TRBD1 identical over 8 bases. After removal of 0 bases from V and 7 bases from J, the junction contained 2 bases not matched to a gene. CDR1 PRHDT and CDR2 FYEKMQ come from the germline V gene (reference sequence). The CDR3 has 14 amino acids. CDR3 residues: CASSLGNRGNEQFF. CDR3 bases: TGTGCCAGCAGCTTAGGAAACAGGGGGAATGAGCAGTTCTTC.

The chain carries TRBV6-5 and TRBJ1-2; D unresolved. The CDR3 consists of 13 residues. Germline-derived CDR1 and CDR2 are MNHEY and SVGAGI. The V end was cut by 10 bases, the J end by 3 bases, with 15 bases between. CDR3 sequence (DNA): TGTGCCACCTCGCGGGTGTACGACTATGGCTACACCTTC. It yields the protein CATSRVYDYGYTF.